The 11 T cell receptor beta chains listed next were all sequenced from one sample in a study of T cell repertoires in cytomegalovirus infection. TCRdb fed the reads into MiXCR, producing one record per CDR3 protein. Of fewer than 200,000 distinct CDR3 sequences in the sample, roughly 19% were seen once. The sample comprised PBMCs. The receptors were sampled from a human donor in good health (CMV status not recorded). Some clones in this sample may be carry-over from other donors' samples.

The CDR3 bases are TGTGCCAGCAGTTTAGACGGCCATCGCAATCAGCCCCAGCATTTT. It codes for CASSLDGHRNQPQHF. This chain uses TRBV12-3 or TRBV12-4 with TRBJ1-5; D is unclear. The CDR3 consists of 15 residues. The V end lost 1 base, the J end lost 2 bases, and 9 bases lay between the germline ends.

This clonotype has a handful of counts. The rearrangement uses TRBV19 and TRBJ1-5; D may be TRBD1 (5 bases). The germline CDR1 and CDR2 sequences are LNHDA and SQIVND (reference sequence). CDR3 length equals 14 residues. Trimming took 3 bases from V and 6 from J, leaving 12 bases between them. The CDR3 nucleotides read TGTGCCAGTAGTATCAACGGGGGAGGTCAGCCCCAGCATTTT. Protein product: CASSINGGGQPQHF.

This sequence joins TRBV18 and TRBJ2-7, with 7 bases that match TRBD2. V was clipped by 3 bases and J by 5 bases; unmatched bases: 1. This CDR3 has 12 amino acids. The germline V gene has CDR1 KGHSH and CDR2 LQKENI. The CDR3: CASSPGRDEQYF. The DNA for the CDR3 is TGTGCCAGCTCACCGGGGAGGGACGAGCAGTACTTC. The entire variable domain, with the rest obtained from reference TRBV18 and TRBJ2-7, is as follows: NAGVMQNPRHLVRRRGQEARLRCSPMKGHSHVYWYRQLPEEGLKFMVYLQKENIIDESGMPKERFSAEFPKEGPSILRIQQVVRGDSAAYFCASSPGRDEQYFGPGTRLTVT.

This chain joins TRBV5-4 and TRBJ1-4; a weak D match, TRBD1 (6 bases). This CDR3 is 14 amino acids long. With 4 bases removed from V and 8 bases from J, the gap between germline ends came to 15 bases. The germline CDR1 and CDR2 sequences are SGHNT and YYREEE (reference sequence). This chain's CDR3 is CASSGGGLSEKLFF. DNA for the CDR3: TGTGCCAGCAGCGGCGGGGGCCTATCGGAAAAACTGTTTTTT.

The J gene is TRBJ2-7, the V gene TRBV23-1; D call uncertain. TRBV23-1 is noted as an ORF with a role that remains uncertain. This CDR3 has 12 residues. Trimming took 0 bases from V and 4 from J, leaving 4 bases between them. CDR3 loop: CASSQSGYEQYF. The CDR3 bases are TGCGCCAGCAGTCAATCGGGGTACGAGCAGTACTTC.

The chain recombines TRBV29-1 with TRBJ2-1; 16 bases align to TRBD2. V lost 7 bases to trimming and J lost 4 bases; unmatched junction nucleotides: 7. This CDR3 comprises 16 residues. Germline CDR1 is SQVTM and CDR2 is ANQGSEA. The CDR3 region is CSGLGLAGGKYNEQFF. The CDR3 nucleotides are TGCAGCGGTTTGGGACTAGCGGGAGGGAAGTACAATGAGCAGTTCTTC.

The chain employs TRBV2 and TRBJ2-5; 8 nucleotides match TRBD1. The CDR3 extends over 13 amino acids. Trimming at V came to 5 bases and at J to 5 bases, leaving 4 bases not matched to a gene. In germline, CDR1 is SNHLY, CDR2 FYNNEI. CDR3 sequence reads: CASSTDRDETQYF. CDR3 sequence (DNA): TGTGCCAGCAGTACGGACAGGGATGAGACCCAGTACTTC.

This clonotype was found many times. The gene calls are TRBV7-2 and TRBJ2-7, with 8 bases matching TRBD2. CDR1 is SGHTA, CDR2 FQGNSA, per germline. The CDR3 is 15 amino acids. Trimming removed 6 bases from V and 0 bases from J; junction bases left unmatched: 7. Here the CDR3 reads CASSISGGGSYEQYF. The CDR3 bases are TGTGCCAGCAGTATCTCGGGGGGGGGCTCCTACGAGCAGTACTTC.

The V gene is TRBV7-2, the J gene TRBJ1-2, with D uncertain. CDR1 is SGHTA, CDR2 FQGNSA, per germline. Trimming took 2 bases from V and 4 from J, leaving 8 bases between them. The CDR3 has 13 amino acids. For the CDR3, the DNA is TGTGCCAGCAGCTTATGGGAGGGCTATGGCTACACCTTC. This gives the protein CASSLWEGYGYTF.

This clonotype was seen ten or more times. J is TRBJ1-2 and V is TRBV7-8; D is ambiguous. Germline V gives CDR1 SGHVS, CDR2 FQNEAQ. V gave up 1 base and J gave up 0 bases, with 6 bases separating them. The CDR3 extends over 14 amino acids. The CDR3 spells CASSLEWANYGYTF. The CDR3 nucleotides are TGTGCCAGCAGCTTAGAATGGGCTAACTATGGCTACACCTTC.

In regard to this clonotype: This may be a read error, as it is one base from a much larger clone. V and J are TRBV7-8 and TRBJ2-5, with a possible D match to TRBD2 (6 bases). Germline-derived CDR1 and CDR2 are SGHVS and FQNEAQ. This CDR3 contains 15 residues. CDR3 coding DNA: TGTGACAGCAGCTTAATGGCGGGGCTACAAGAGACCCAGTACTTC. Amino acid sequence: CDSSLMAGLQETQYF.